This T cell receptor (beta chain) was captured by sequencing in a study of OX40 agonist ivuxolimab in advanced cancers. Study information: Ivuxolimab, an agonist antibody against OX40 (CD134), was given to patients. Prior anti-PD-1, anti-PD-L1 or anti-CTLA-4 therapy was allowed; about 39% had some. Among those enrolled, mean age was roughly 62 years (range roughly 23 to 85) and 70% to 85% were male. The study reported partial responses in three patients: one hepatocellular carcinoma, two cutaneous melanoma.

The repertoire was sequenced with immunoSEQ multiplex PCR; TCRdb's copy has only in-frame clones and lacks some. Among 66,000 or so clones, approximately 92% were seen once, and the ten largest hold 20% to 30%. The CDR3 loop spans 13 amino acids. From germline, CDR1 is LGHNA and CDR2 YNFKEQ. Trimming pared 4 bases from V and 7 bases from J, leaving 10 bases between. The receptor was isolated from an adult with an advanced solid tumor such as melanoma, head and neck, liver or kidney cancer. This rearrangement joins TRBV4-2 to TRBJ2-2; D remains ambiguous. Material: CD4+ or CD8+ T cells sorted from blood, obtained in a trial of the OX40 agonist ivuxolimab. CDR3 region: CASSRGTVGELFF. The CDR3 nucleotides read TGTGCCAGCAGCCGCGGTACAGTCGGGGAGCTGTTTTTT.